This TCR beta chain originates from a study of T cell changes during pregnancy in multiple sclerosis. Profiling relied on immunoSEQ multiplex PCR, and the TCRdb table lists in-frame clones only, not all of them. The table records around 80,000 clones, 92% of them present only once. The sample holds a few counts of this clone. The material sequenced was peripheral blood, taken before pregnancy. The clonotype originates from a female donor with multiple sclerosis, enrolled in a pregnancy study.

CDR3 region: CASSAEMSPQHF. The CDR3 DNA is TGTGCCAGCAGTGCCGAAATGAGCCCCCAGCATTTT. The genes are TRBV2 and TRBJ1-5, with D hard to call. The CDR3 covers 12 residues. Per germline, CDR1 SNHLY and CDR2 FYNNEI. Trimming pared 4 bases from V and 10 bases from J, leaving 11 bases between. Drawing the rest from reference TRBV2 and TRBJ1-5, the complete variable domain is EPEVTQTPSHQVTQMGQEVILRCVPISNHLYFYWYRQILGQKVEFLVSFYNNEISEKSEIFDDQFSVERPDGSNFTLKIRSTKLEDSAMYFCASSAEMSPQHFGDGTRLSIL.